A selection of T cell receptor beta chains follows, all from one sample in a study of blood T cell repertoires in COVID-19. Clones were sequenced by immunoSEQ multiplex PCR, and TCRdb holds only the in-frame ones, with some missing. The sample lists roughly 17,000 clones, over 75% occurring once. The sequencing sample was made of peripheral blood. These receptors came from a human donor in a cohort sampled during active COVID-19. The CDR3 runs from the conserved cysteine through the conserved F or W.

>TRBJ2-3|TRBV7-8
CASSLRPGGAGTDTQYF
>TRBJ2-1|TRBV11-2
CASSRQAGGTHNEQFF
>TRBJ1-5|TRBV6-5
CASSGTGASNQPQHF
>TRBJ2-7|TRBV3-1/TRBV3-2
CASTQELGGRAYEQYF
>TRBJ2-1|TRBV27
CASKTAGTSPIGEQFF
>TRBJ1-6|TRBV6-5
CASSQGQGWRSPLHF
>TRBJ2-7|TRBV7-9
CASSPLLAYEQYF
>TRBJ1-5|TRBV4-1
CASSQLGGEGQPQHF
>TRBJ2-3|TRBV27
CASSPITGTSRTDTQYF
>TRBJ1-5|TRBV19
CASNGQGGQPQHF
>TRBJ1-1|TRBV11-3
CASSRGQNTEAFF
>TRBJ1-6|TRBV27
CASSRTGSSYNSPLHF
>TRBJ2-7|TRBV10-3
CAISELGTGSSEQYF
>TRBJ1-2|TRBV27
CASSLFGYRENNYGYTF
>TRBJ2-2|TRBV5-4
CASSFGQSSSGELFF
>TRBJ1-2|TRBV19
CASSIGRRANYGYTF
>TRBJ2-1|TRBV5-1
CASSLGDSNNEQFF
>TRBJ2-3|TRBV6-1
CASSERLGPGDTQYF
>TRBJ2-7|TRBV27
CASSLLGGYEQYF
>TRBJ2-1|TRBV15
CATSRNRGEQFF
>TRBJ2-5|TRBV28
CASSLRAETQYF
>TRBJ2-1|TRBV5-1
CASSLGGTGSYNEQFF
>TRBJ2-1|TRBV27
CASNPKGPRQGAGEQFF
>TRBJ1-5|TRBV21-1
CASSKALYRNSNQPQHF
>TRBJ1-2|TRBV6-5
CASTTPGLYGYTF
>TRBJ2-3|TRBV5-1
CASSSIAGRTDTQYF
>TRBJ2-5|TRBV7-2
CASSLDFLGGKETQYF
>TRBJ1-2|TRBV5-1
CASSSYTPNYGYTF
>TRBJ1-1|TRBV6-6
CASSLQGQGAFF
>TRBJ2-7|TRBV2
CASKRQGVGEQYF
>TRBJ2-5|TRBV7-2
CASTQQVGVAENF
>TRBJ2-5|TRBV4-2
CASSYGGSSQETQYF
>TRBJ2-7|TRBV5-1
CASSLGAGEVYEQYF
>TRBJ1-2|TRBV5-1
CASSLGGTGGVGYGYTF
>TRBJ2-7|TRBV5-5
CASSSTSGRAGEQYF
>TRBJ1-1|TRBV30
CAWDRGLRTEAFF
>TRBJ1-1|TRBV3-1/TRBV3-2
CASSLQGAPTEAFF
>TRBJ2-2|TRBV24-1
CATSASLNTGELFF
>TRBJ2-7|TRBV5-1
CASSPSGYTGFHEQYF
>TRBJ2-5|TRBV19
CASSPSQTGQETQYF
>TRBJ2-1|TRBV4-1
CASSQEDRGGDEQFF
>TRBJ2-1|TRBV6-4
CASSDSGHHSYNEQFF
>TRBJ2-7|TRBV3-1/TRBV3-2
CASSQGGTDYEQYF
>TRBJ2-3|TRBV7-6
CASSPGTSGTDTQYF
>TRBJ1-2|TRBV27
CASDRDRGYGYTF
>TRBJ2-1|TRBV15
CATQPSPSPYNEQFF
>TRBJ1-3|TRBV6-5
CASSYSGTVAGNTIYF
>TRBJ2-3|TRBV6-6
CASSYGQGWGDTQYF
>TRBJ1-3|TRBV18
CASSTGSGNTIYF
>TRBJ2-3|TRBV4-1
CASSQRSAGRTDTQYF
>TRBJ2-1|TRBV28
CASSPKPGLAFKSSYNEQFF